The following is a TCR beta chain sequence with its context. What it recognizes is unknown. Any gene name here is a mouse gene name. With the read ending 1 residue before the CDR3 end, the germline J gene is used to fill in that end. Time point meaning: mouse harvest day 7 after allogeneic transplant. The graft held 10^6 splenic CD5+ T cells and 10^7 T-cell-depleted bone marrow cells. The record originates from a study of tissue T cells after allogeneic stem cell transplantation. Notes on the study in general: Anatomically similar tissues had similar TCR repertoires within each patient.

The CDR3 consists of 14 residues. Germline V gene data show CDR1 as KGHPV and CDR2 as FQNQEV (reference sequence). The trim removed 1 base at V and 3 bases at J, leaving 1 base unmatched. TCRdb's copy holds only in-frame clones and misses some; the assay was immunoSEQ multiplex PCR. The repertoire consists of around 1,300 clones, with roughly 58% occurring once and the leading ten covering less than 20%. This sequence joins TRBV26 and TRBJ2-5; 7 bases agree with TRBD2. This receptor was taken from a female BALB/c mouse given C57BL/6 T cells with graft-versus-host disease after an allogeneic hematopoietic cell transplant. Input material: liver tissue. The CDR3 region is CASSLLGGQDTQYF. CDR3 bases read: TGTGCCAGCAGTCTGTTGGGGGGTCAAGACACCCAGTAC.